These 5 T cell receptor beta chains came from one sample sequenced in a study of blood T cell repertoires in COVID-19. Repertoires were generated with immunoSEQ multiplex PCR, while TCRdb's copy carries only in-frame clones and drops some. The sample includes under 95,000 clones, around 88% of them seen just once. Material for sequencing was peripheral blood. These receptors were taken from a man aged 60 to 75 with acute or convalescent COVID-19.

This chain links TRBV5-1 with TRBJ1-2; a possible D gene is TRBD1 (6 bases). V lost 4 bases and J lost 8, with 12 bases in between. There are 12 residues in the CDR3. Looked up from germline, CDR1 is SGHRS and CDR2 is YFSETQ. The CDR3 DNA sequence: TGCGCCAGCAGCACCGGACAGAGAGGCTACACCTTC. It specifies CASSTGQRGYTF.

The V and J genes are TRBV10-3 and TRBJ2-7, with 9 positions matching TRBD1. The CDR3 length is 14 residues. J lost 5 bases, V lost 7 bases, and 9 bases had no gene match. Germline V lookup: CDR1 ENHRY, CDR2 SYGVKD. The DNA for the CDR3 is TGTGCCATCAATCCGGGACAGGGTTTGGACGAGCAGTACTTC. Its protein is CAINPGQGLDEQYF.

V and J are TRBV3-1 (or the pseudogene TRBV3-2) and TRBJ2-2, with TRBD2 matching 12 bases. V lost 5 bases, J lost 5 bases, and 3 bases stayed unmatched. Germline V CDR1 and CDR2: LGHDT, YNNKEL (reference sequence). CDR3 length: 15 amino acids. CDR3 nucleotide sequence: TGTGCCAGCAGCACACTAGCGGGGGGTACCGGGGAGCTGTTTTTT. Amino acids: CASSTLAGGTGELFF.

V and J are TRBV5-4 and TRBJ1-4; D unresolved. Germline-derived CDR1 and CDR2 are SGHNT and YYREEE (reference sequence). V lost 4 bases, J lost 8 bases, and 15 bases lay in between. The CDR3 has 14 residues. The CDR3 reads CASSPDPGPEKLFF. In DNA form, the CDR3 reads TGTGCCAGCAGCCCTGACCCGGGTCCCGAAAAACTGTTTTTT.

This chain joins TRBV12-5 and TRBJ1-5; D unresolved. With 5 bases removed from V and 5 bases from J, the gap between germline ends came to 4 bases. Germline CDR1 LGHNT, CDR2 FRNRAP. The CDR3 loop spans 11 amino acids. The chain's CDR3 is CASGRYQPQHF. The CDR3 DNA sequence: TGTGCTAGTGGTCGTTATCAGCCCCAGCATTTT.